The entry that follows covers one T cell receptor (beta chain) sequence. Profiling relied on immunoSEQ multiplex PCR, and the TCRdb table lists in-frame clones only, not all of them. The sample gives approximately 12,000 clones, about 93% of which show up once; approximately 22% is in the top ten. This sample is drawn from a study of PD-1 blockade in classical Hodgkin lymphoma. The germline V gene has CDR1 SNHLY and CDR2 FYNNEI. The ends were cut back, 6 bases at V and 6 bases at J, with 14 bases in the middle. The CDR3 sequence is 13 residues long. Relapses following autologous stem cell transplantation were seen in all patients, with brentuximab vedotin exposure varying.

The sequencing here drew on peripheral blood mononuclear cells (PBMCs), taken at baseline. The genes are TRBV2 and TRBJ1-1; D may be TRBD1 (6 bases). This clonotype was obtained from a human donor with classical Hodgkin lymphoma. CDR3: CASRTGAPPEAFF. In DNA, the CDR3 is TGTGCCAGCAGAACGGGGGCCCCTCCTGAAGCTTTCTTT.